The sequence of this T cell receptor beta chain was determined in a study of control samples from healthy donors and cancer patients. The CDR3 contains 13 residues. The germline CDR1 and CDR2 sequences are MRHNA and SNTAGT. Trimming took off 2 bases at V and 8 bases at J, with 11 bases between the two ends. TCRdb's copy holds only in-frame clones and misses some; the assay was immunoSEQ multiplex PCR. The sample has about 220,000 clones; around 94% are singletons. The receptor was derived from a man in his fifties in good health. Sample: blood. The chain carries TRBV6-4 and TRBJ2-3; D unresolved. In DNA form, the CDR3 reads TGTGCCAGCAGTGACGCTAGGGTTGGTACGCAGTATTTT. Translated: CASSDARVGTQYF.